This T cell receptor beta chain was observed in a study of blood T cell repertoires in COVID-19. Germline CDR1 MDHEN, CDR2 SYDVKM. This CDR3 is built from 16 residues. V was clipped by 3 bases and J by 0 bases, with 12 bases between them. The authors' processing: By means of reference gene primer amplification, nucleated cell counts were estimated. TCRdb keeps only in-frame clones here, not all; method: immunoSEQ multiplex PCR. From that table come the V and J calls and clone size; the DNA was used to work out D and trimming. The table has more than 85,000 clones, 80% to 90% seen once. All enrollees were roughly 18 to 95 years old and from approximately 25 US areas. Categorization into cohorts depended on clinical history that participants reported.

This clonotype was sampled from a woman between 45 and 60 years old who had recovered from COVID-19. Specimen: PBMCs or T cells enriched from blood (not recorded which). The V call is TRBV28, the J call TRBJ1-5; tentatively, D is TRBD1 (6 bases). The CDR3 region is CASSLWQGSSNQPQHF. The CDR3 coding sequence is TGTGCCAGCAGTTTGTGGCAGGGGAGTAGCAATCAGCCCCAGCATTTT.